A selection of T cell receptor beta chains follows, all from one sample in a study of identical twins. TCRdb reanalysed the 5' RACE reads using MiXCR and keeps one entry per CDR3 protein. This table has hundreds of thousands of distinct CDR3 sequences, around a sixth appearing once. These data were also filed under a second study, of T cells expressing NK-cell markers.

Sequenced sample: PBMCs. These receptors were collected from a woman between 18 and 30 years old in good health. Each CDR3 is given without its conserved first and last residue.

j_call,v_call,cdr3_aa
TRBJ2-1,TRBV20-1,SAPGTTSYNEQF
TRBJ2-7,TRBV12-3/TRBV12-4,ASSPGTSGSSYEQY
TRBJ2-7,TRBV5-1,ASSLAPGEKY
TRBJ2-1,TRBV5-4,ASIRRASGSYNEQF
TRBJ2-1,TRBV6-4,ASSDSGGGSNEQF
TRBJ2-1,TRBV7-6,ASSEGTSRNEQF
TRBJ2-3,TRBV9,ASSPDGRLSTDTQY
TRBJ1-5,TRBV12-3/TRBV12-4,ASSWWSDPSNQPQH
TRBJ2-7,TRBV20-1,SATGLSYEQY
TRBJ1-1,TRBV5-1,ASTRAPGQGAEAF
TRBJ2-7,TRBV6-6,ASSYGLAYEQY
TRBJ2-7,TRBV18,ASSTTGEPYEQY
TRBJ2-7,TRBV6-5,ASSYSWGLDEQY
TRBJ2-7,TRBV29-1,SVAGGSYEQY
TRBJ2-1,TRBV20-1,SARGKTWSTEQF
TRBJ2-7,TRBV5-6,ASSLDNRNYEQY
TRBJ1-1,TRBV10-3,AISSGTNTEAF
TRBJ2-7,TRBV29-1,SVDTGQGYDEQY
TRBJ2-7,TRBV7-2,ASRIVGGKEQY
TRBJ2-7,TRBV10-3,AISTGARNRGLVSYEQY
TRBJ2-3,TRBV20-1,SARQQPGTDTQY
TRBJ1-6,TRBV7-8,ASSKGQGNSPLH
TRBJ2-7,TRBV5-1,ASSLETDTITYEQY
TRBJ2-5,TRBV12-3/TRBV12-4,ASRTSGVQTQY
TRBJ2-5,TRBV13,ASSPRRGQGTQY
TRBJ2-2,TRBV9,ASSSPRDVNTGELF
TRBJ1-2,TRBV7-9,ASSSGAVYGYT
TRBJ1-1,TRBV20-1,SASIGAEAF
TRBJ2-3,TRBV19,ASSTPRTSGGTGTDTQY
TRBJ2-2,TRBV5-1,ASSFRDRGGAGELF
TRBJ2-2,TRBV4-2,ASSQFDLANTGELF
TRBJ2-7,TRBV2,ASSEAQEEITYEQY
TRBJ2-1,TRBV6-1,ASIFLPPGTSTYNEQF
TRBJ1-1,TRBV5-1,ASSLGTGRKAF
TRBJ2-5,TRBV29-1,SGLTGAGGETQY
TRBJ2-3,TRBV5-1,ASSLAYRGTDTQY
TRBJ2-7,TRBV21-1,ASSKSGNAYEQY
TRBJ2-7,TRBV27,ASSLLRLAGAEEQY
TRBJ2-3,TRBV5-1,ASSSPGTSGPTDTQY
TRBJ2-5,TRBV4-2,ASSQGLTGPQETQY
TRBJ1-6,TRBV20-1,SARASYNSPLH
TRBJ2-7,TRBV10-3,AISEPRGGGLYEQY